These 29 T cell receptor beta chains share one sample of origin, sequenced in a study of post-analysis software for immune sequencing data. Sequencing libraries made from TCR beta cDNA carried unique molecular identifiers. TCRdb re-called the PCR reads through MiXCR, storing one row per CDR3 protein. The data contain some 800,000 distinct CDR3 sequences, around 46% of them singletons. Study-wide results and limits: TRBV segments more frequent in patients than in controls numbered five and included TRBV5-6, TRBV5-1 and TRBV20-1.

Which antigens these TCRs recognize remains unknown. Sequenced: blood. The receptors stem from a girl aged 5-17 years with multiple sclerosis.

The chain carries TRBV3-1 and TRBJ2-7; 7 bases line up with TRBD1. This CDR3 spans 15 amino acids. The trim removed 5 bases at V and 0 bases at J, leaving 7 bases unmatched. Looked up from germline, CDR1 is LGHDT and CDR2 is YNNKEL (reference sequence). CDR3 in DNA: TGTGCCAGCAGCAAGGGACAGCTCAGCTCCTACGAGCAGTACTTC. This translates into CASSKGQLSSYEQYF.

The CDR3 sequence is CASSPGQGMTEAFF. As DNA, the CDR3 is TGCGCCAGCAGCCCGGGACAGGGGATGACTGAAGCTTTCTTT. V and J are TRBV4-1 and TRBJ1-1; TRBD1 matches 10 bases. Germline V gene data show CDR1 as MGHRA and CDR2 as YSYEKL. The CDR3 is 14 residues long. The trim removed 4 bases at V and 5 bases at J, leaving 4 bases unmatched.

CDR3 amino acids: CASSDRTSGSSEQYF. CDR3 bases: TGTGCCAGCAGTGATCGGACTAGCGGGAGTTCCGAGCAGTACTTC. The V call is TRBV6-1, the J call TRBJ2-7; TRBD2 aligns across 13 bases. V was clipped by 3 bases and J by 6 bases; unmatched bases: 5. The CDR3 contains 15 residues. The V gene's germline CDR1 is MNHNS and CDR2 SASEGT.

The chain uses TRBV3-1 and TRBJ2-7; 11 nucleotides agree with TRBD2. The end of the DNA aligns better with TRBJ2-5, so the J call may be wrong. The germline V gene has CDR1 LGHDT and CDR2 YNNKEL (reference sequence). CDR3 length equals 15 residues. The CDR3 loop reads CASSLLSGRGETQYF. The DNA for the CDR3 is TGTGCCAGCAGCCTGCTTAGCGGGAGGGGTGAGACCCAGTACTTC.

The chain is built from TRBV7-8 and TRBJ1-1, with a weak D call TRBD1 (6 bases). Trimming removed 5 bases at V and 1 base at J, with 20 bases between. Germline V CDR1 and CDR2: SGHVS, FQNEAQ. There are 17 residues in the CDR3. CDR3 DNA: TGTGCCAGCAGCCCGGGGAAGGGGGGCTTGCGGAACACTGAAGCTTTCTTT. Residues: CASSPGKGGLRNTEAFF.

The rearrangement links TRBV29-1 to TRBJ2-1, with TRBD2 as a possible D gene (5 bases). V lost 3 bases and J 8 bases, leaving 23 bases between the germline ends. CDR3 length: 16 amino acids. Germline CDR1 and CDR2: SQVTM and ANQGSEA. The CDR3 here is CSVESVGSHQAYEQFF. The DNA for the CDR3 is TGCAGCGTTGAGTCGGTGGGGAGCCACCAAGCCTATGAGCAGTTCTTC.

The chain is built from TRBV7-9 and TRBJ1-2; TRBD1 agrees at 8 bases. In germline, CDR1 is SEHNR, CDR2 FQNEAQ (reference sequence). V dropped 2 bases and J dropped 6; count of bases not matched to a gene: 14. This CDR3 has 17 residues. The CDR3 sequence is CASSLPGQGDPGDGYTF. CDR3 sequence (DNA): TGTGCCAGCAGCTTACCCGGACAGGGCGATCCGGGGGATGGCTACACCTTC.

This clonotype occurred a few times. J is TRBJ2-5 and V is TRBV19; 12 nucleotides line up with TRBD2. Near its end, the DNA agrees better with TRBJ2-7, so the J call may be wrong. This CDR3 contains 14 residues. Germline V CDR1 and CDR2: LNHDA, SQIVND (reference sequence). Written as DNA, the CDR3 is TGTGCCAGTAGTCAGACTAGCGGGAGCCACGAGCAGTACTTC. It codes for CASSQTSGSHEQYF.

This clonotype was observed a handful of times. The chain is built from TRBV5-1 and TRBJ2-7; D is unclear. The CDR3 extends over 14 amino acids. V was shortened by 2 bases and J by 5 bases, with 14 bases between the two germline ends. Germline V lookup: CDR1 SGHRS, CDR2 YFSETQ. CDR3 protein: CASSLNNYAHEQYF. DNA of the CDR3: TGCGCCAGCAGCTTAAACAACTATGCACACGAGCAGTACTTC.

The chain joins TRBV6-5 to TRBJ2-5; TRBD1 or TRBD2 may be the D gene (6 bases each). This CDR3 is 16 amino acids long. Trimming took off 0 bases at V and 4 bases at J, with 15 bases between the two ends. CDR1 MNHEY and CDR2 SVGAGI come from the germline V gene. CDR3 DNA sequence: TGTGCCAGCAGTTACTCGATCGGAGGGGGAGGAGAGACCCAGTACTTC. Protein product: CASSYSIGGGGETQYF.

This clonotype was seen only a few times. J is TRBJ2-4 and V is TRBV12-3 or TRBV12-4; 7 bases fit TRBD2. The J segment lost 8 bases and the V segment lost 2 bases, leaving 3 bases of the junction unmatched. The CDR3 length is 13 residues. The CDR3 protein is CASSLFGGDIQYF. DNA for the CDR3: TGTGCCAGCAGTTTATTTGGGGGGGACATTCAGTACTTC.

This rearrangement joins TRBV20-1 to TRBJ2-1; the D gene is possibly TRBD2 (5 bases). CDR1 and CDR2 from the germline V gene are DFQATT and SNEGSKA (reference sequence). The CDR3 consists of 15 residues. Deletions cut 0 bases from V and 0 bases from J, with 9 bases between. CDR3 protein: CSARDLGSSYNEQFF. The DNA for the CDR3 is TGCAGTGCTAGAGATCTAGGGAGCTCCTACAATGAGCAGTTCTTC.

The J gene is TRBJ1-6, the V gene TRBV7-8; 8 bases are a match to TRBD1. The CDR3 is made up of 13 amino acids. The V gene's germline CDR1 is SGHVS and CDR2 FQNEAQ. V was pared by 4 bases and J by 11 bases, with 4 bases of the junction left unmatched. The CDR3 sequence is CASSSTGGAPLHF. CDR3 nucleotide sequence: TGTGCCAGCAGCTCAACAGGGGGGGCACCCCTCCACTTT. The full variable domain, completed using reference TRBV7-8 and TRBJ1-6, is GAGVSQSPRYKVAKRGQDVALRCDPISGHVSLFWYQQALGQGPEFLTYFQNEAQLDKSGLPSDRFFAERPEGSVSTLKIQRTQQEDSAVYLCASSSTGGAPLHFGNGTRLTVT.

This clonotype was found a few times. The V call is TRBV15, the J call TRBJ2-7; D is uncertain. CDR1 and CDR2 from the germline V gene are LNHNV and YYDKDF (reference sequence). This CDR3 comprises 14 residues. Trimming stripped 1 base from V and 5 bases from J, with 12 bases between. Written as DNA, the CDR3 is TGTGCCACCAGCAGAGTTGTGCAGGTACACGAGCAGTACTTC. As protein: CATSRVVQVHEQYF.

The sample holds a few counts of this clonotype. The chain joins TRBV2 to TRBJ2-5; the D gene is possibly TRBD2 (5 bases). This CDR3 region has 14 residues. CDR1 is SNHLY, CDR2 FYNNEI, per germline. V shed 7 bases and J shed 2 bases, with 14 bases lying between them. CDR3 loop: CASNAGLAQETQYF. The CDR3 nucleotides are TGTGCCAGCAATGCAGGTCTAGCTCAAGAGACCCAGTACTTC.

V usage is TRBV5-1 and J usage is TRBJ2-3, with 7 bases fitting TRBD1. The CDR3 runs to 16 residues. CDR1 and CDR2 (germline): SGHRS, YFSETQ. The V and J ends lost 2 bases and 2 bases, in that order; junction bases with no gene match: 8. CDR3 sequence (DNA): TGCGCCAGCAGCTTACAGGGACAGATATCCACAGATACGCAGTATTTT. It specifies CASSLQGQISTDTQYF. Together with reference TRBV5-1 and TRBJ2-3, the CDR3 gives the full variable domain: KAGVTQTPRYLIKTRGQQVTLSCSPISGHRSVSWYQQTPGQGLQFLFEYFSETQRNKGNFPGRFSGRQFSNSRSEMNVSTLELGDSALYLCASSLQGQISTDTQYFGPGTRLTVL.

This chain links TRBV7-2 with TRBJ1-2, with D unclear. This CDR3 spans 15 amino acids. In germline, CDR1 is SGHTA, CDR2 FQGNSA. The ends were cut back, 1 base at V and 3 bases at J, with 12 bases in the middle. The chain's CDR3 is CASSLDAGPYYGYTF. The CDR3 DNA reads as TGTGCCAGCAGCTTAGATGCAGGACCCTACTATGGCTACACCTTC.

The chain has TRBV3-1 and TRBJ2-1; D gene ambiguous. The CDR3 consists of 13 residues. Trimming took 3 bases from V and 5 from J, leaving 8 bases between them. Germline CDR1 and CDR2: LGHDT and YNNKEL (reference sequence). CDR3 sequence reads: CASSHARNNEQFF. In DNA form, the CDR3 reads TGTGCCAGCAGCCACGCCCGTAACAATGAGCAGTTCTTC.

The V gene is TRBV6-5, the J gene TRBJ2-5; 9 bases agree with TRBD1. TRBJ2-7 explains the end of the DNA better; the J call may be wrong. Per germline, CDR1 MNHEY and CDR2 SVGAGI. CDR3 length: 16 amino acids. CDR3 sequence: CASSYNPPGQGAEQYF. CDR3 coding DNA: TGTGCCAGCAGTTACAACCCTCCGGGACAGGGAGCCGAGCAGTACTTC.

This rearrangement joins TRBV4-3 to TRBJ2-1, with 7 bases lining up with TRBD2. The germline CDR1 and CDR2 sequences are LGHNA and YSLEER. The CDR3 has 16 amino acids. With V trimmed by 1 base and J by 7 bases, 10 bases remained unmatched. CDR3 sequence: CASSQGPRGTGNEQFF. The CDR3 DNA follows: TGCGCCAGCAGCCAAGGCCCGCGGGGGACGGGTAATGAGCAGTTCTTC.

The V gene is TRBV13, the J gene TRBJ2-6; 7 bases are shared with TRBD1. Germline lookup yields CDR1 PRHDT and CDR2 FYEKMQ (reference sequence). The CDR3 covers 19 residues. Unmatched junction bases numbered 10, after V lost 2 bases and J lost 0 bases. Written as DNA, the CDR3 is TGTGCCAGCAGCTTATCCCAGGGGGAAAACGACTCTGGGGCCAACGTCCTGACTTTC. This gives the protein CASSLSQGENDSGANVLTF.

A few counts support this clonotype. This chain connects TRBV29-1 to TRBJ1-5, with 9 positions matching TRBD1. Trimming at V came to 5 bases and at J to 4 bases, leaving 6 bases not matched to a gene. Germline V lookup: CDR1 SQVTM, CDR2 ANQGSEA. CDR3 length: 14 residues. This CDR3 reads CSVTWTGVNQPQHF. The CDR3 bases are TGCAGCGTTACTTGGACAGGGGTAAATCAGCCCCAGCATTTT.

V is TRBV6-1 and J is TRBJ2-5, with D unresolved. The V end lost 0 bases, the J end lost 6 bases, and 11 bases lay between the germline ends. The CDR3 sequence is 14 residues long. Germline V gene sequence: CDR1 MNHNS, CDR2 SASEGT. The CDR3 region has the DNA TGTGCCAGCAGTGAAGCTGCACAAGGGAAGACCCAGTACTTC. It codes for CASSEAAQGKTQYF.

Concerning this clonotype: Its ends do not fully match the called genes, so a read error is possible. The chain uses TRBV12-5 and TRBJ1-2; D might be TRBD1 (6 bases). The CDR3 length is 12 residues. Germline CDR1 and CDR2: LGHNT and FRNRAP. The CDR3 coding sequence is TGTGCCAGTGGTTTGTGGGGGCATGGCTACACCTTC. Translated, it gives CASGLWGHGYTF.

The chain joins TRBV20-1 to TRBJ2-7; 9 nucleotides align to TRBD2. Germline V lookup: CDR1 DFQATT, CDR2 SNEGSKA (reference sequence). The J segment lost 2 bases and the V segment lost 6 bases, leaving 14 bases of the junction unmatched. This CDR3 region has 16 residues. Here the CDR3 DNA reads TGCAGTGCCCACCTCTATCGACTAGCGGAGACCTACGAGCAGTACTTC. It specifies CSAHLYRLAETYEQYF.

This clonotype was counted a few times. This chain links TRBV19 with TRBJ2-1; D perhaps matches TRBD1 (6 bases). Per the germline V gene, CDR1 is LNHDA and CDR2 is SQIVND (reference sequence). V lost 5 bases, J lost 6 bases, and 11 bases lay in between. The CDR3 has 13 residues. The CDR3 spells CASSDWDTNEQFF. Here the CDR3 DNA reads TGTGCCAGTAGTGATTGGGACACCAATGAGCAGTTCTTC.

The J gene is TRBJ2-3, the V gene TRBV7-8; 11 bases are shared with TRBD2. The length of the CDR3 is 16 residues. The germline gives CDR1 SGHVS, CDR2 FQNEAQ. V was clipped by 2 bases and J by 5 bases; unmatched bases: 6. Written as DNA, the CDR3 is TGTGCCAGCAGCTTATCTATAGCGGGAGGGTTAGATACGCAGTATTTT. It yields the protein CASSLSIAGGLDTQYF.

The rearrangement joins TRBV24-1 to TRBJ2-7, with 8 bases identical to TRBD1. Germline V gives CDR1 KGHDR, CDR2 SFDVKD. J lost 7 bases, V lost 4 bases, and 11 bases had no gene match. The CDR3 consists of 15 residues. In DNA, the CDR3 is TGTGCCACCAGTGAGACTGGACAGGGTCAGGGGGAGCAGTACTTC. Translated: CATSETGQGQGEQYF.

The chain joins TRBV5-1 to TRBJ1-2, with TRBD1 identical over 7 bases. With 1 base clipped from V and 6 bases from J, the junction kept 3 bases outside the gene matches. Germline V gene sequence: CDR1 SGHRS, CDR2 YFSETQ. The CDR3 is 13 amino acids. CDR3 amino acids: CASSLLGGDGYTF. The CDR3 DNA reads TGCGCCAGCAGCTTGTTAGGGGGCGATGGCTACACCTTC.